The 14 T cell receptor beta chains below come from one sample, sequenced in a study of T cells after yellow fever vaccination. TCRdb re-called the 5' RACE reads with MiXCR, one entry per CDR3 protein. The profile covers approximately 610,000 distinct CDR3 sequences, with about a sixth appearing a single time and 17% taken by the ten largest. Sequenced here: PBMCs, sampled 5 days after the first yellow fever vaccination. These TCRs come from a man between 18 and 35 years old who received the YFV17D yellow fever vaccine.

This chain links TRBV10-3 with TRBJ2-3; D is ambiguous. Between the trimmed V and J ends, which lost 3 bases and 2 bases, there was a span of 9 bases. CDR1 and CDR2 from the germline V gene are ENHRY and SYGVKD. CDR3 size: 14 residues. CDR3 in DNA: TGTGCCATCAGTGATCCGTCGGTCACAGATACGCAGTATTTT. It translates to CAISDPSVTDTQYF.

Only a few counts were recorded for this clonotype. CDR3 protein: CASSTLGQGLYEQYF. CDR3 DNA: TGTGCCAGCAGCACCTTGGGACAGGGCCTCTACGAGCAGTACTTC. The chain couples TRBV9 to TRBJ2-7; TRBD1 agrees at 9 bases. The CDR3 is 15 residues long. The V gene's germline CDR1 is SGDLS and CDR2 YYNGEE. Trimming removed 4 bases from V and 3 bases from J; junction bases left unmatched: 8.

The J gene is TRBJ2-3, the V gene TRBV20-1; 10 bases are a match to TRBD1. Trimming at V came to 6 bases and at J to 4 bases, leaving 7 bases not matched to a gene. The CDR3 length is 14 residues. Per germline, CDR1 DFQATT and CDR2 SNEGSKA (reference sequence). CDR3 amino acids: CSATTGGSSDTQYF. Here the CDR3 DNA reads TGCAGTGCAACGACAGGGGGCAGCTCAGATACGCAGTATTTT.

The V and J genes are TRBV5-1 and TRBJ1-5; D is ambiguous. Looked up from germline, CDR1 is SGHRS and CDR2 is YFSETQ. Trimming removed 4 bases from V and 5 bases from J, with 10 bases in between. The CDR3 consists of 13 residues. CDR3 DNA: TGCGCCAGCAGCGCGACCCTAGATCAGCCCCAGCATTTT. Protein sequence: CASSATLDQPQHF.

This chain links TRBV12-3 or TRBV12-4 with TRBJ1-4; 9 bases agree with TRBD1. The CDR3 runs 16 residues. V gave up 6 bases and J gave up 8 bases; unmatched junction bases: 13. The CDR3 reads CASRPRDRALFEKLFF. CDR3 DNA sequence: TGTGCCAGCAGACCTAGGGACAGGGCCCTCTTCGAAAAACTGTTTTTT.

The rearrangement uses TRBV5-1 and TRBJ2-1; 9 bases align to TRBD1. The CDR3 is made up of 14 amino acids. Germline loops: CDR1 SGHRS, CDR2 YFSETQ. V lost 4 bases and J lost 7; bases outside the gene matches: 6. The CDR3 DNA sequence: TGCGCCAGCAGCGTGGGACAGGGAGGTAATGAGCAGTTCTTC. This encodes CASSVGQGGNEQFF.

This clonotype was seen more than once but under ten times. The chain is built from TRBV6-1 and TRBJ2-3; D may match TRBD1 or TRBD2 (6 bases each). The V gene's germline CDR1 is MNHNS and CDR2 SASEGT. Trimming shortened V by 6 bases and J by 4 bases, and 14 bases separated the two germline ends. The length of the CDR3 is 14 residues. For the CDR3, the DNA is TGTGCCAGCAGGAGAGGGGGGTGGGCAGATACGCAGTATTTT. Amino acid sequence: CASRRGGWADTQYF.

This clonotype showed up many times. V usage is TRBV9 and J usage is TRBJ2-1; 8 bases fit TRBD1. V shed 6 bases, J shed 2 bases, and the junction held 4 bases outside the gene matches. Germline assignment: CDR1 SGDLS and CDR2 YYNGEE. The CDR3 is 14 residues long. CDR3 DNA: TGTGCCAGCACCCCACAGGGGGCCTACAATGAGCAGTTCTTC. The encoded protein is CASTPQGAYNEQFF.

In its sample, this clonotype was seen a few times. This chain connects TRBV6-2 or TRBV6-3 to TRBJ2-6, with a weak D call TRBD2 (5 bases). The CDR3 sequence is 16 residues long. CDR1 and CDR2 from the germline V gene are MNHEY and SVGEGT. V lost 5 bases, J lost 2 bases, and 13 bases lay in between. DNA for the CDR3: TGTGCCAGCAGTGGAACTAGGACTGCTGGGGCCAACGTCCTGACTTTC. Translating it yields CASSGTRTAGANVLTF.

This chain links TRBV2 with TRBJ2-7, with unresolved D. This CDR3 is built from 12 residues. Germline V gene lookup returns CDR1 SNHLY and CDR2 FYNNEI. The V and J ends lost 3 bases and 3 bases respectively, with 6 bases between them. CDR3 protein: CASSELGYEQYV. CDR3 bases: TGTGCCAGCAGTGAGTTAGGCTACGAGCAGTACGTC.

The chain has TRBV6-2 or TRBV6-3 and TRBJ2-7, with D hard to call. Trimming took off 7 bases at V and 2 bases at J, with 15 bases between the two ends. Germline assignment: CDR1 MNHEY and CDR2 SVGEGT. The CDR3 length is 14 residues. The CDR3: CASTLRLGTYEQYF. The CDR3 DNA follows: TGTGCCAGCACCCTTCGACTGGGAACCTACGAGCAGTACTTC.

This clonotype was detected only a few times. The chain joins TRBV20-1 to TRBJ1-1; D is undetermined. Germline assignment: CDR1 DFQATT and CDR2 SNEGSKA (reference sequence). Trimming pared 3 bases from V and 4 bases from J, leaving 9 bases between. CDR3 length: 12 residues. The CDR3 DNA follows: TGCAGTGCTAGCGATGACGTCACTGAAGCTTTCTTT. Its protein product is CSASDDVTEAFF.

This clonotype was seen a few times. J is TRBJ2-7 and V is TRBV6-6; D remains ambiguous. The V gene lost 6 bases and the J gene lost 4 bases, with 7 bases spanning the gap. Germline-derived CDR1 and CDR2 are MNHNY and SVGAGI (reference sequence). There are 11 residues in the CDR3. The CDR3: CASRVGYEQYF. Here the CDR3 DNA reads TGTGCCAGCAGGGTCGGGTACGAGCAGTACTTC.

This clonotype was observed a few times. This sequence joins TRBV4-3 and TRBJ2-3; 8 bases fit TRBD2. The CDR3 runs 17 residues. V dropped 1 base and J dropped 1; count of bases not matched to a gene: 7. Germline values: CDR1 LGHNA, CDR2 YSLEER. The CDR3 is CASSQVGGSGGTDTQYF. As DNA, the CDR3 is TGCGCCAGCAGCCAAGTGGGAGGTAGCGGGGGCACAGATACGCAGTATTTT.